Below, 8 T cell receptor beta chains from the same sample are listed, as sequenced in a study of regulatory and conventional T cells in RAG deficiency. Repertoires were generated with immunoSEQ multiplex PCR, while TCRdb's copy carries only in-frame clones and drops some. Among approximately 46,000 clones listed, about nine tenths were seen once. Genomic DNA came from blood conventional CD4+ T cells gated CD25-low CD127-high. The sample also formed part of further work on regulatory T cells. That report adds: Amplification used 52 TRBV primers and 13 TRBJ primers.

Specimen: CD4+ effector T cells sorted from blood. Receptors originate from a human donor in good health.

The chain links TRBV27 to TRBJ1-4, with a possible D match to TRBD1 (6 bases). Trimming left V 5 bases short and J 2 bases short, with 18 bases between. The length of the CDR3 is 17 residues. Germline CDR1 is MNHEY and CDR2 is SMNVEV (reference sequence). The CDR3 DNA reads as TGTGCCAGCAGTCTCCAACAGGGAAGGTCTACTAATGAAAAACTGTTTTTT. Protein sequence: CASSLQQGRSTNEKLFF.

The chain couples TRBV2 to TRBJ1-1; TRBD1 might be the D (5 bases). The CDR3 loop spans 13 amino acids. V gave up 7 bases and J gave up 6 bases, with 15 bases separating them. Germline V gene data show CDR1 as SNHLY and CDR2 as FYNNEI. CDR3 region: CASTPGPNPEAFF. The DNA for the CDR3 is TGTGCCAGCACTCCGGGACCAAACCCTGAAGCTTTCTTT.

On this clone itself: At the DNA level, this CDR3 is encoded by other sequences in the same sample as well. The V call is TRBV5-5, the J call TRBJ2-7, with 7 bases lining up with TRBD1. The J segment lost 2 bases and the V segment lost 4 bases, leaving 12 bases of the junction unmatched. Germline CDR1 and CDR2: SGHKS and YYEKEE (reference sequence). This CDR3 has 16 amino acids. The chain's CDR3 is CASSGVTGQLTYEQYF. For the CDR3, the DNA is TGTGCCAGCAGCGGGGTTACGGGACAGCTAACCTACGAGCAGTACTTC.

This clone is a singleton in its sample. This sequence joins TRBV12-5 and TRBJ1-2; 7 bases line up with TRBD1. Germline CDR1 is LGHNT and CDR2 is FRNRAP. Trimming cost V 3 bases and J 1 base; bases outside gene matches: 5. This CDR3 is built from 15 residues. The CDR3 DNA follows: TGTGCTAGTGGTTTATGGCAGGGGGGTAACTATGGCTACACCTTC. As protein: CASGLWQGGNYGYTF. The whole variable domain, filled in from reference TRBV12-5 and TRBJ1-2, reads DARVTQTPRHKVTEMGQEVTMRCQPILGHNTVFWYRQTMMQGLELLAYFRNRAPLDDSGMPKDRFSAEMPDATLATLKIQPSEPRDSAVYFCASGLWQGGNYGYTFGSGTRLTVV.

The chain uses TRBV30 and TRBJ2-5, with TRBD2 identical over 7 bases. CDR3 length equals 15 residues. Germline lookup yields CDR1 GTSNPN and CDR2 SVGIG (reference sequence). Trimming cost V 4 bases and J 6 bases; bases outside gene matches: 14. Written as DNA, the CDR3 is TGTGCCTGGACTCCAGGCGGGGGATCTTGGAAGACCCAGTACTTC. Its protein is CAWTPGGGSWKTQYF.

This sequence joins TRBV11-2 and TRBJ1-1; the D gene is possibly TRBD1 (6 bases). Between the trimmed V and J ends, which lost 3 bases and 0 bases, there was a span of 14 bases. Germline assignment: CDR1 SGHAT and CDR2 FQNNGV. This CDR3 comprises 16 residues. The CDR3, as DNA: TGTGCCAGCAGCTTTGGCCAGGGGACCTTGAACACTGAAGCTTTCTTT. Translation: CASSFGQGTLNTEAFF.

This chain joins TRBV5-1 and TRBJ2-7, with a tentative D call TRBD2 (7 bases). CDR1 and CDR2 (germline): SGHRS, YFSETQ. This CDR3 comprises 15 residues. V lost 4 bases and J lost 1, with 15 bases in between. The CDR3 loop is CASSPYRGASYEQYF. In nucleotides, the CDR3 is TGCGCCAGCAGCCCCTACCGGGGGGCGTCCTACGAGCAGTACTTC.

The genes are TRBV23-1 and TRBJ1-5; D is undetermined. TRBV23-1 is given ORF status, its function remaining uncertain. Trimming stripped 0 bases from V and 7 bases from J, with 16 bases between. This CDR3 has 16 residues. CDR3 bases: TGCGCCAGCAGTCAATCAAAGACAAGGAAATCGCAGCCCCAGCATTTT. Translating gives CASSQSKTRKSQPQHF.